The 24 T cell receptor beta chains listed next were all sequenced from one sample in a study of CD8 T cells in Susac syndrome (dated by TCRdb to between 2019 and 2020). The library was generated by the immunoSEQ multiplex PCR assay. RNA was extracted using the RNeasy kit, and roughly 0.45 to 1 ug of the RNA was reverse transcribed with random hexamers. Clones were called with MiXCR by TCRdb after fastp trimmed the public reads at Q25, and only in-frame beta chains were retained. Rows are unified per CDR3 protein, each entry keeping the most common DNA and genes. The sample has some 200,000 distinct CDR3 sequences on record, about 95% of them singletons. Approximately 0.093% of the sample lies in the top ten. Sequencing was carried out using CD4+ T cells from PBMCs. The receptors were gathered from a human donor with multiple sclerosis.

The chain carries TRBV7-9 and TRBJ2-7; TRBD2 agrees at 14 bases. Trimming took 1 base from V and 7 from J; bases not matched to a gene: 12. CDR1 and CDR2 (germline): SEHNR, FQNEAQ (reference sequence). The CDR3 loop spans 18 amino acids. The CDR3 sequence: CASSLVGTSGSAGGEQYF. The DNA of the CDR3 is TGTGCCAGCAGCTTAGTTGGGACTAGCGGGAGCGCCGGAGGAGAGCAGTACTTC.

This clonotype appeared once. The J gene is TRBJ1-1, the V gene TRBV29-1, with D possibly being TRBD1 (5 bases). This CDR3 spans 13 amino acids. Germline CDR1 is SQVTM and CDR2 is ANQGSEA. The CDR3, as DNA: TGCCTCGTCGTCACGGACACGAACACTGAAGCTTTCTTT. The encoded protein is CLVVTDTNTEAFF.

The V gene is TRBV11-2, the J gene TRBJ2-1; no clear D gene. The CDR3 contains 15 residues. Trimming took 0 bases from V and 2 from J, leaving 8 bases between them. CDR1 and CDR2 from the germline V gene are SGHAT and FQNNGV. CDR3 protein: CASSLDSPTYNEQFF. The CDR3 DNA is TGTGCCAGCAGCTTAGATAGCCCTACCTACAATGAGCAGTTCTTC.

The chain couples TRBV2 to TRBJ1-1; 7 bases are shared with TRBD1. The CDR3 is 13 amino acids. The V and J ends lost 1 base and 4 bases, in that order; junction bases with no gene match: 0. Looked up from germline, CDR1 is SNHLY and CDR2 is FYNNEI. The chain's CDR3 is CASSEGTGTEAFF. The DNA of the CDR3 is TGTGCCAGCAGTGAAGGGACAGGCACTGAAGCTTTCTTT.

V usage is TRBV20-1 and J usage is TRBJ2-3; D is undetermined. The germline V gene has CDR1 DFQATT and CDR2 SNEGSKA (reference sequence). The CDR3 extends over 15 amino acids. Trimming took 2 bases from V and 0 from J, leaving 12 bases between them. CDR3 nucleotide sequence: TGCAGTGCTAGAATGGCGAGTGCTAGCACAGATACGCAGTATTTT. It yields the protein CSARMASASTDTQYF.

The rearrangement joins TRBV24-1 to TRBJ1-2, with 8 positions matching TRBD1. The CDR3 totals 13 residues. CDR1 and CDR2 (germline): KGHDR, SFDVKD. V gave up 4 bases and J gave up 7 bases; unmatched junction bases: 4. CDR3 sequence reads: CATSDPDRAGYTF. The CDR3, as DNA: TGTGCCACCAGTGACCCGGACAGGGCTGGCTACACCTTC.

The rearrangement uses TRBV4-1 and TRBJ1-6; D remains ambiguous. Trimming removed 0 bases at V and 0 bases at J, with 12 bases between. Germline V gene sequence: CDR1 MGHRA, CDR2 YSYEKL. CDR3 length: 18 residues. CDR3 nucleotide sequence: TGCGCCAGCAGCCAAGATGGGGAACGGCGCTCCTATAATTCACCCCTCCACTTT. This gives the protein CASSQDGERRSYNSPLHF.

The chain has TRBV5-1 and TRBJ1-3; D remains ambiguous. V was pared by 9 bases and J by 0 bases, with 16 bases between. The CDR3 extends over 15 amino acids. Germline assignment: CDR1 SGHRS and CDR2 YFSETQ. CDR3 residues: CANPPPWPSGNTIYF. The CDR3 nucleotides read TGCGCCAACCCACCCCCTTGGCCCTCTGGAAACACCATATATTTT.

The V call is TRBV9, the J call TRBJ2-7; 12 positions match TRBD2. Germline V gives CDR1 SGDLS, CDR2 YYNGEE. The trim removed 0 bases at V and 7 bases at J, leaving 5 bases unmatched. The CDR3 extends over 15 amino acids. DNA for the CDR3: TGTGCCAGCAGCGTAGCTCCCGGACTAGCGGGAGAGCAGTACTTC. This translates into CASSVAPGLAGEQYF.

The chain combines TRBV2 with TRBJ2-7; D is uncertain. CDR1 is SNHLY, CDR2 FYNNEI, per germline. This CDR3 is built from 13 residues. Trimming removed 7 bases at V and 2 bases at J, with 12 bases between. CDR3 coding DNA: TGTGCCAGCACAGGATACGTTACCTACGAGCAGTACTTC. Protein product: CASTGYVTYEQYF.

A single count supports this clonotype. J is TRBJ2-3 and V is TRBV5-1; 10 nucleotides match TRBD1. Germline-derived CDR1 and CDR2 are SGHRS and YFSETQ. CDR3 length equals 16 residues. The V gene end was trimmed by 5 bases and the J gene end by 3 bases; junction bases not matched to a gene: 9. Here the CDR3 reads CASRMGQGSGTDTQYF. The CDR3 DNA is TGCGCCAGCAGGATGGGACAGGGGAGTGGAACAGATACGCAGTATTTT.

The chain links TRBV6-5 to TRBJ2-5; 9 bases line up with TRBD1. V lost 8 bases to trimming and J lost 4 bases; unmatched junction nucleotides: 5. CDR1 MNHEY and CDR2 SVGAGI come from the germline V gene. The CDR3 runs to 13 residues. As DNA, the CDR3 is TGTGCCAGCCAGGACAGGGGTAGAGAGACCCAGTACTTC. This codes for CASQDRGRETQYF.

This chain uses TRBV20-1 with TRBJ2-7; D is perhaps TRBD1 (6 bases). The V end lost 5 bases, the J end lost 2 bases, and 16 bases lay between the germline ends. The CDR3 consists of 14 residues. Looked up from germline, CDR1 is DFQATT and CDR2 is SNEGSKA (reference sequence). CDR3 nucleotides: TGCAGTGCTCTCCCGGGGACACAAGCCTACGAGCAGTACTTC. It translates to CSALPGTQAYEQYF.

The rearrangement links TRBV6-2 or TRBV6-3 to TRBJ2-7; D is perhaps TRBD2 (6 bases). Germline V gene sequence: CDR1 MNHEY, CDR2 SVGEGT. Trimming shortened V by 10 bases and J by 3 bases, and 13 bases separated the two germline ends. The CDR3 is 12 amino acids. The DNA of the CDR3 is TGTGCCACCTCCCCGGAGGGCTACGAGCAGTACTTC. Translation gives CATSPEGYEQYF.

The CDR3 sequence is CASSLGGVVGTQYF. CDR3 in DNA: TGTGCCAGCAGCTTAGGGGGAGTAGTGGGGACCCAGTACTTC. The chain recombines TRBV7-2 with TRBJ2-5; D might be TRBD2 (5 bases). This CDR3 is built from 14 residues. The V and J ends lost 1 base and 7 bases respectively, with 13 bases between them. Looked up from germline, CDR1 is SGHTA and CDR2 is FQGNSA.

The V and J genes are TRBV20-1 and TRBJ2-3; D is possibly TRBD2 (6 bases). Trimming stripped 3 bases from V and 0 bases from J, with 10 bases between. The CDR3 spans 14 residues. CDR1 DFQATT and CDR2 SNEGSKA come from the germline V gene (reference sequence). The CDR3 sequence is CSARSGLSTDTQYF. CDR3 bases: TGCAGTGCTAGGTCGGGACTGAGCACAGATACGCAGTATTTT.

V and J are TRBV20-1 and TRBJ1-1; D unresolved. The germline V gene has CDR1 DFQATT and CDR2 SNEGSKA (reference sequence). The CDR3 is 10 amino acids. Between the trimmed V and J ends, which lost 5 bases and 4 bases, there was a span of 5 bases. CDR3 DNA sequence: TGCAGTGCTCACACCACTGAAGCTTTCTTT. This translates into CSAHTTEAFF.

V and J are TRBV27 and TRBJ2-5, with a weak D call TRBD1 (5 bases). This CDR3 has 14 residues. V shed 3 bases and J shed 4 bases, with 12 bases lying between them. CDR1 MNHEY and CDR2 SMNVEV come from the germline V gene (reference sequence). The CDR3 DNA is TGTGCCAGCAGTTTGTCTCAGGGCCGAGAGACCCAGTACTTC. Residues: CASSLSQGRETQYF.

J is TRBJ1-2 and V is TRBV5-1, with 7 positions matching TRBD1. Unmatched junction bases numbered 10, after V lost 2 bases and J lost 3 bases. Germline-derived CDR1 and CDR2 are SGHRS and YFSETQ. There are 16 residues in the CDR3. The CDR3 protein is CASSFDVRDSDYGYTF. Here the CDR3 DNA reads TGCGCCAGCAGCTTCGACGTCCGGGACAGCGACTATGGCTACACCTTC.

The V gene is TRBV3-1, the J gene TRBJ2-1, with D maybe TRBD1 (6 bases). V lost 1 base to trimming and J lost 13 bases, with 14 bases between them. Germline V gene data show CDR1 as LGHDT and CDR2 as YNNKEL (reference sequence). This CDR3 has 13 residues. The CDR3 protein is CASSQVPGVDQFF. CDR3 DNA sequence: TGTGCCAGCAGCCAAGTGCCAGGGGTTGACCAGTTCTTC.

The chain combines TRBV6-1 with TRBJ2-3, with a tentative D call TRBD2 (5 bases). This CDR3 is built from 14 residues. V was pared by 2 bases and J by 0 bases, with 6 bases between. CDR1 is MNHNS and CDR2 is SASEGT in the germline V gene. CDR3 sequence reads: CASSERTSTDTQYF. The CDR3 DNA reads TGTGCCAGCAGTGAAAGGACTAGCACAGATACGCAGTATTTT.

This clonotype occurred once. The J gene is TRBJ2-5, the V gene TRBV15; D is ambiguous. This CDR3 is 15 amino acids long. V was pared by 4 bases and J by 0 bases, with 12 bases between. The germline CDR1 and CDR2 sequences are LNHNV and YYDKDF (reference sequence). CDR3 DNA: TGTGCCACCAGCACGGACGGAGAGTACCAAGAGACCCAGTACTTC. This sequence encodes CATSTDGEYQETQYF.

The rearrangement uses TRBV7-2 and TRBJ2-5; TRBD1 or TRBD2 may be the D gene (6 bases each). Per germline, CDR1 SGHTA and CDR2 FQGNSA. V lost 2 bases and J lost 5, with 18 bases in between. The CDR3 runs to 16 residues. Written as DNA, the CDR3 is TGTGCCAGCAGCTTAACAGGGCGGGGACTTCGGGAGACCCAGTACTTC. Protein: CASSLTGRGLRETQYF.

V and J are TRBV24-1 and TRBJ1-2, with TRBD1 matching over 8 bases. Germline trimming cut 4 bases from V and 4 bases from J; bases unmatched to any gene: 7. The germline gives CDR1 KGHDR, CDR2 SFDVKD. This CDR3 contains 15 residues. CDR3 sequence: CATSDRTGTGYGYTF. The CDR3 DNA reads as TGTGCCACCAGTGACCGAACCGGGACAGGCTATGGCTACACCTTC.